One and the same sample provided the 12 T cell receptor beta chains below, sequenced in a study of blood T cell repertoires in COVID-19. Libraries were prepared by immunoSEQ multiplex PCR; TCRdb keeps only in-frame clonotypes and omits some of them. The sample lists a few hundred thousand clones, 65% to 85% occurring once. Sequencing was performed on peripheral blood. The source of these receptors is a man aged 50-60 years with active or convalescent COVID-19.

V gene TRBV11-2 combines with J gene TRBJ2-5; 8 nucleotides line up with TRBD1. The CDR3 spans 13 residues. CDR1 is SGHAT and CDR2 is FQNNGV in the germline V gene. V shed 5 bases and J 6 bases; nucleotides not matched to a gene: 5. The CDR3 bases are TGTGCCAGCAGCCAGGACAGGGCCAAGACCCAGTACTTC. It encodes CASSQDRAKTQYF. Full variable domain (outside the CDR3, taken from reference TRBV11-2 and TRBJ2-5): EAGVAQSPRYKIIEKRQSVAFWCNPISGHATLYWYQQILGQGPKLLIQFQNNGVVDDSQLPKDRFSAERLKGVDSTLKIQPAKLEDSAVYLCASSQDRAKTQYFGPGTRLLVL.

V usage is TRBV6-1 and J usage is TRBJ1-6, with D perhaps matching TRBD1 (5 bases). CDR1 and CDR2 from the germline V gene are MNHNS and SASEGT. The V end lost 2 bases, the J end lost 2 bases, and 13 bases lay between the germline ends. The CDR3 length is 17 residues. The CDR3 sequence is CASSEPQQDPYNSPLHF. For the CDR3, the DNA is TGTGCCAGCAGTGAACCCCAACAGGATCCCTATAATTCACCCCTCCACTTT.

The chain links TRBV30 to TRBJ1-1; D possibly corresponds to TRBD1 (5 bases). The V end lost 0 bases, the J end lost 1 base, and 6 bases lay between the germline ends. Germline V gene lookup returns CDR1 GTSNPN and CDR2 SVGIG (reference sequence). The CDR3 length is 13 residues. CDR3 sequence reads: CAWSVDKNTEAFF. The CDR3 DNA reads TGTGCCTGGAGTGTGGACAAGAACACTGAAGCTTTCTTT.

The CDR3, as DNA: TGTGCCAGCAGCCTACAGGGGGCGGGTGAAAAACTGTTTTTT. This sequence encodes CASSLQGAGEKLFF. The chain is built from TRBV11-2 and TRBJ1-4; 9 bases match TRBD1. The CDR3 is 14 residues long. CDR1 SGHAT and CDR2 FQNNGV come from the germline V gene. With V trimmed by 5 bases and J by 7 bases, 5 bases remained unmatched.

CDR3 coding DNA: TGTGCCAGCAGTTTATCGCGCAGGGGGGATACGCAGTATTTT. This translates into CASSLSRRGDTQYF. This rearrangement joins TRBV28 to TRBJ2-3; 7 nucleotides match TRBD1. After removal of 1 base from V and 6 bases from J, the junction contained 4 bases not matched to a gene. The germline gives CDR1 MDHEN, CDR2 SYDVKM. The CDR3 consists of 14 residues. Filled out from reference TRBV28 and TRBJ2-3, the complete variable domain reads DVKVTQSSRYLVKRTGEKVFLECVQDMDHENMFWYRQDPGLGLRLIYFSYDVKMKEKGDIPEGYSVSREKKERFSLILESASTNQTSMYLCASSLSRRGDTQYFGPGTRLTVL.

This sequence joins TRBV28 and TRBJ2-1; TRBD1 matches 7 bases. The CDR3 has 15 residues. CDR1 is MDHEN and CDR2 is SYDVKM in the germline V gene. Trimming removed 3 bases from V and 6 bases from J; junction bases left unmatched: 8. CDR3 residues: CASSLSDRVTNEQFF. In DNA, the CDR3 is TGTGCCAGCAGTTTGAGTGACAGGGTCACCAATGAGCAGTTCTTC. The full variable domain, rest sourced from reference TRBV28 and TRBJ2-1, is DVKVTQSSRYLVKRTGEKVFLECVQDMDHENMFWYRQDPGLGLRLIYFSYDVKMKEKGDIPEGYSVSREKKERFSLILESASTNQTSMYLCASSLSDRVTNEQFFGPGTRLTVL.

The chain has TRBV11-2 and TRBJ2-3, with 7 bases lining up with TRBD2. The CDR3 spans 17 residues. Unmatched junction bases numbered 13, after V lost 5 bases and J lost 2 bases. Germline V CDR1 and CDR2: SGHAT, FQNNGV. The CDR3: CASSDTIGGDYTDTQYF. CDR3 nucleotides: TGTGCCAGCAGCGACACTATTGGGGGGGACTACACAGATACGCAGTATTTT. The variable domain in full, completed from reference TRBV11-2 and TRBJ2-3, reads EAGVAQSPRYKIIEKRQSVAFWCNPISGHATLYWYQQILGQGPKLLIQFQNNGVVDDSQLPKDRFSAERLKGVDSTLKIQPAKLEDSAVYLCASSDTIGGDYTDTQYFGPGTRLTVL.

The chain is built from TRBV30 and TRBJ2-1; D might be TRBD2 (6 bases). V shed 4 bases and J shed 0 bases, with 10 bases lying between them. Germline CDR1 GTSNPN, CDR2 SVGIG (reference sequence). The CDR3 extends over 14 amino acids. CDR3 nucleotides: TGTGCCTGGAATGCGGGAAACTCCTACAATGAGCAGTTCTTC. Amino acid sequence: CAWNAGNSYNEQFF.

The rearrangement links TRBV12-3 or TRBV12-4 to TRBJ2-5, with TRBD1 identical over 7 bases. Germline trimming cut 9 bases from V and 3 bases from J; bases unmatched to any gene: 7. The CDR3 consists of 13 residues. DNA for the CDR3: TGTGCCAGTCTAGGGGGCGGCGAAGAGACCCAGTACTTC. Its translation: CASLGGGEETQYF.

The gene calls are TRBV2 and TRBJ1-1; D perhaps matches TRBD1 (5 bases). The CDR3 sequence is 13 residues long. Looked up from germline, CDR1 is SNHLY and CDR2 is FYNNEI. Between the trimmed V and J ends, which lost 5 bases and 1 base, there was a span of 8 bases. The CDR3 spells CASSTTANTEAFF. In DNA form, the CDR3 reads TGTGCCAGCAGTACGACAGCGAACACTGAAGCTTTCTTT. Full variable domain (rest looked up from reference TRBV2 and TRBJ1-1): EPEVTQTPSHQVTQMGQEVILRCVPISNHLYFYWYRQILGQKVEFLVSFYNNEISEKSEIFDDQFSVERPDGSNFTLKIRSTKLEDSAMYFCASSTTANTEAFFGQGTRLTVV.

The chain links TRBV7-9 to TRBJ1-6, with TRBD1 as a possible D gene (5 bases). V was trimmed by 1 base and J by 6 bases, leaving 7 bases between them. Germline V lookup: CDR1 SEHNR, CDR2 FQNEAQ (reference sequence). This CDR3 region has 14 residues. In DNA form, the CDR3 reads TGTGCCAGCAGCTTAGGACAGAGTAATTCACCCCTCCACTTT. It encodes CASSLGQSNSPLHF.

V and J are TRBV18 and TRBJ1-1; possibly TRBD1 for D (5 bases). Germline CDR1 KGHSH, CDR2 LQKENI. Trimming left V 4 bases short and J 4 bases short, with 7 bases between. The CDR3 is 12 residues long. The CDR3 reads CASSRDSTEAFF. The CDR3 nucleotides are TGTGCCAGCTCACGAGACAGCACTGAAGCTTTCTTT.